The sequence of this T cell receptor beta chain was determined in a study of cytomegalovirus exposure and HLA in healthy donors. Germline lookup yields CDR1 MRHNA and CDR2 SNTAGT. The V segment lost 6 bases and the J segment 2 bases; nucleotides outside the gene matches: 5. CDR3 length equals 14 residues. PCR employed 60 Vbeta and 13 Jbeta primers. Method: immunoSEQ multiplex PCR; TCRdb's copy keeps in-frame clones and lacks some. The sample carries around 150,000 clones, roughly 70% recorded once. The chain is built from TRBV6-4 and TRBJ1-2; 8 nucleotides line up with TRBD1. The clonotype comes from a man aged 40-55 years in good health and CMV-seropositive. The sample comprised PBMCs. CDR3 bases: TGTGCCAGCAGCGCAACAGGGGGGAACTATGGCTACACCTTC. This gives the protein CASSATGGNYGYTF.